These 20 T cell receptor beta chains came from one sample sequenced in a study of shared clonotypes between healthy human individuals. Libraries were prepared by immunoSEQ multiplex PCR; TCRdb keeps only in-frame clonotypes and omits some of them. The table includes about 2,500,000 clones, more than 90% detected once. Sequencing was performed on naive CD4+ T cells sorted from blood. Subset: CD45RA+ positively selected. Source of these receptors: a man aged 18 to 29 in good health.

This chain uses TRBV6-1 with TRBJ2-7; the match to TRBD2 covers 8 bases. CDR1 and CDR2 (germline): MNHNS, SASEGT. The CDR3 is 15 amino acids. Trimming took 7 bases from V and 4 from J; bases not matched to a gene: 12. This CDR3 reads CASKAESGSSYEQYF. The CDR3, as DNA: TGTGCCAGCAAGGCGGAGAGCGGGAGCTCTTACGAGCAGTACTTC.

This clone was seen only once. The V call is TRBV10-1, the J call TRBJ2-2; TRBD2 is a possible D gene (5 bases). V was shortened by 3 bases and J by 5 bases, with 13 bases between the two germline ends. Germline V CDR1 and CDR2: WNHNN, SYGVQD (reference sequence). This CDR3 spans 15 amino acids. DNA of the CDR3: TGCGCCAGCAGTGACGAGGGCTTACGGACCGGGGAGCTGTTTTTT. Its protein product is CASSDEGLRTGELFF.

J is TRBJ2-1 and V is TRBV18; 12 bases match TRBD2. The trim removed 3 bases at V and 6 bases at J, leaving 3 bases unmatched. The CDR3 has 15 amino acids. Germline V CDR1 and CDR2: KGHSH, LQKENI. CDR3 residues: CASSPTSGGSNEQFF. In DNA, the CDR3 is TGTGCCAGCTCACCGACTAGCGGGGGAAGCAATGAGCAGTTCTTC.

This rearrangement joins TRBV27 to TRBJ2-7; possible D gene TRBD1, 6 bases. In germline, CDR1 is MNHEY, CDR2 SMNVEV (reference sequence). This CDR3 comprises 16 residues. V was cut by 0 bases and J by 1 base, with 13 bases left in between. In DNA form, the CDR3 reads TGTGCCAGCAGTTTATCAAGGACAGAAGCTTCCTACGAGCAGTACTTC. This translates into CASSLSRTEASYEQYF.

The gene calls are TRBV2 and TRBJ2-5, with a possible D match to TRBD2 (7 bases). CDR1 is SNHLY, CDR2 FYNNEI, per germline. Between the trimmed V and J ends, which lost 3 bases and 1 base, there was a span of 12 bases. The CDR3 extends over 15 amino acids. The CDR3 spells CASSDLGGPQETQYF. DNA for the CDR3: TGTGCCAGCAGTGATTTGGGGGGGCCCCAAGAGACCCAGTACTTC.

The chain combines TRBV5-1 with TRBJ1-3; 8 positions match TRBD1. The CDR3 is made up of 15 amino acids. Trimming at V came to 3 bases and at J to 4 bases, leaving 6 bases not matched to a gene. Germline V CDR1 and CDR2: SGHRS, YFSETQ. CDR3 sequence: CASSSRTGMGNTIYF. The CDR3 bases are TGCGCCAGCAGCTCCCGGACAGGGATGGGAAACACCATATATTTT.

This chain connects TRBV19 to TRBJ1-1; TRBD1 aligns across 7 bases. CDR3 length: 14 amino acids. The V gene's germline CDR1 is LNHDA and CDR2 SQIVND (reference sequence). With 7 bases clipped from V and 6 bases from J, the junction kept 11 bases outside the gene matches. The CDR3 is CASTLTGWDPEAFF. The CDR3 bases are TGTGCCAGTACCTTGACAGGGTGGGATCCTGAAGCTTTCTTT.

The chain is built from TRBV7-9 and TRBJ1-1; unclear D gene. V was trimmed by 2 bases and J by 4 bases, leaving 11 bases between them. The length of the CDR3 is 14 residues. Germline values: CDR1 SEHNR, CDR2 FQNEAQ (reference sequence). This CDR3 is CASSLHLESTEAFF. CDR3 coding DNA: TGTGCCAGCAGCTTACATCTTGAGAGCACTGAAGCTTTCTTT.

The genes are TRBV16 and TRBJ2-5; 8 nucleotides match TRBD2. The germline CDR1 and CDR2 sequences are KGHSY and FQNENV. V lost 5 bases to trimming and J lost 5 bases; unmatched junction nucleotides: 7. This CDR3 region has 14 residues. The CDR3 spells CASSALGGGETQYF. CDR3 DNA: TGTGCCAGCAGCGCCCTCGGCGGGGGGGAGACCCAGTACTTC.

The V and J genes are TRBV7-2 and TRBJ1-1; D gene ambiguous. The CDR3 length is 15 residues. Looked up from germline, CDR1 is SGHTA and CDR2 is FQGNSA. Trimming took 1 base from V and 4 from J, leaving 13 bases between them. The CDR3 DNA sequence: TGTGCCAGCAGCTTAGGGCGGTCCGGGCCCACTGAAGCTTTCTTT. Its translation: CASSLGRSGPTEAFF.

As regards this clone: The sample contains more than one DNA sequence encoding this CDR3. The chain recombines TRBV9 with TRBJ2-3; D is unclear. This CDR3 contains 13 residues. The germline V gene has CDR1 SGDLS and CDR2 YYNGEE. V dropped 4 bases and J dropped 2 bases, with 8 bases sitting between them. CDR3 loop: CASSYSPTDTQYF. The DNA of the CDR3 is TGTGCCAGCAGCTATAGCCCCACAGATACGCAGTATTTT.

The gene calls are TRBV5-4 and TRBJ2-5; no firm D call. V was pared by 3 bases and J by 4 bases, with 16 bases between. CDR3 length equals 15 residues. Germline V gives CDR1 SGHNT, CDR2 YYREEE (reference sequence). CDR3 loop: CASSSDGTTRETQYF. In DNA, the CDR3 is TGTGCCAGCAGCTCGGACGGTACAACACGAGAGACCCAGTACTTC. The whole variable domain, filled in from reference TRBV5-4 and TRBJ2-5, reads ETGVTQSPTHLIKTRGQQVTLRCSSQSGHNTVSWYQQALGQGPQFIFQYYREEENGRGNFPPRFSGLQFPNYSSELNVNALELDDSALYLCASSSDGTTRETQYFGPGTRLLVL.

The chain recombines TRBV7-2 with TRBJ1-2; tentative D call: TRBD1 (6 bases). The CDR3 spans 13 residues. V was shortened by 4 bases and J by 4 bases, with 10 bases between the two germline ends. In germline, CDR1 is SGHTA, CDR2 FQGNSA. CDR3 coding DNA: TGTGCCAGCAGCTCACAGGGTCCCTATGGCTACACCTTC. Protein product: CASSSQGPYGYTF.

The chain uses TRBV5-6 and TRBJ2-4; D unresolved. Trimming pared 0 bases from V and 6 bases from J, leaving 7 bases between. The CDR3 spans 13 residues. In germline, CDR1 is SGHDT, CDR2 YYEEEE. The CDR3: CASSLVDRNIQYF. CDR3 DNA: TGTGCCAGCAGCTTGGTCGATAGAAACATTCAGTACTTC.

The V call is TRBV27, the J call TRBJ1-6; D unclear. The germline gives CDR1 MNHEY, CDR2 SMNVEV (reference sequence). Trimming cost V 4 bases and J 0 bases, with 7 bases left between them. The CDR3 loop spans 15 amino acids. The CDR3 reads CASSSPRSYNSPLHF. In DNA form, the CDR3 reads TGTGCCAGCAGTTCCCCACGCTCCTATAATTCACCCCTCCACTTT.

This chain connects TRBV5-1 to TRBJ2-7; weak D call: TRBD2 (7 bases). CDR3 length: 19 residues. The germline gives CDR1 SGHRS, CDR2 YFSETQ. The V end was cut by 2 bases, the J end by 2 bases, with 26 bases between. This chain's CDR3 is CASSFGYGGNWGGPYEQYF. In nucleotides, the CDR3 is TGCGCCAGCAGCTTCGGTTACGGCGGGAACTGGGGGGGCCCCTACGAGCAGTACTTC.

The rearrangement links TRBV10-3 to TRBJ1-1, with 8 bases fitting TRBD1. The CDR3 spans 14 residues. V was pared by 9 bases and J by 2 bases, with 8 bases of the junction left unmatched. The germline gives CDR1 ENHRY, CDR2 SYGVKD. The CDR3 DNA sequence: TGTGCCATTTGTGAGACAGGGGTTAACACTGAAGCTTTCTTT. As protein: CAICETGVNTEAFF.

The chain employs TRBV9 and TRBJ1-2, with 8 bases lining up with TRBD1. The ends lost 3 bases at V and 4 bases at J; junction bases unmatched: 8. The CDR3 has 15 residues. Germline V CDR1 and CDR2: SGDLS, YYNGEE. This chain's CDR3 is CASSEQDRAGYGYTF. The CDR3 bases are TGTGCCAGCAGCGAGCAGGACAGGGCGGGCTATGGCTACACCTTC.

The J gene is TRBJ1-1, the V gene TRBV25-1; tentatively, D is TRBD1 (6 bases). The CDR3 length is 11 residues. Germline V gives CDR1 MGHDK, CDR2 SYGVNS. The CDR3, as DNA: TGTGCTAGTAGGGGGGGGCCTGAAGCTTTCTTT. It encodes CASRGGPEAFF.

The V gene is TRBV6-5, the J gene TRBJ2-7; TRBD2 matches at 11 bases. The V gene's germline CDR1 is MNHEY and CDR2 SVGAGI. The trim removed 5 bases at V and 3 bases at J, leaving 3 bases unmatched. The CDR3 runs 14 residues. The CDR3 loop reads CASSTSGSFYEQYF. The CDR3 DNA follows: TGTGCCAGCAGTACTAGCGGGAGTTTCTACGAGCAGTACTTC.